This TCR beta chain was documented in a study of CD8+ T cells in alopecia areata. The treatment denotes: oral pan-JAK inhibitor, 5-10 mg twice daily. Extracted from the samples, RNA was reverse transcribed into cDNA to serve as the sequencing template. Sequenced by immunoSEQ multiplex PCR; TCRdb stores in-frame clones only, minus some. Of 270,000 or so clones listed, roughly 64% are singletons. This CDR3 has 18 residues. The sequence was collected from a human donor with alopecia areata. The V gene is TRBV21-1, the J gene TRBJ2-3; no DNA check was done on the table's D call, TRBD1. TRBV21-1 is tagged as a pseudogene. The source material was CD4+ T cells sorted from blood, sampled at week 24, from a patient treated with tofacitinib. CDR3 sequence: CASSKDHRGALGTDTQYF. CDR3 nucleotide sequence: TGTGCCAGCAGCAAAGACCACAGGGGTGCTTTGGGCACAGATACGCAGTATTTT.